The sequence of this T cell receptor (beta chain) was determined in a study of T-cell reconstitution after alpha-beta-depleted transplantation in children. Germline values: CDR1 LNHDA, CDR2 SQIVND (reference sequence). The V gene end was trimmed by 6 bases and the J gene end by 3 bases; junction bases not matched to a gene: 6. This CDR3 is 15 amino acids long. Only one count was recorded for this clonotype. As it was prepared, the TCRbeta library received unique molecular identifiers. TCRdb re-called the PCR reads with MiXCR, one entry per CDR3 protein. The table shows about 500,000 distinct CDR3 sequences, with roughly 33% occurring only once.

V and J are TRBV19 and TRBJ2-2; 8 nucleotides line up with TRBD2. The clonotype originates from a human donor who donated a stem cell graft to a child with aplastic anemia. The material sequenced was PBMCs from the stem cell graft donor, taken from the stem cell graft. This chain's CDR3 is CASSILGRDTGELFF. Written as DNA, the CDR3 is TGTGCCAGTAGCATTCTCGGGAGGGACACCGGGGAGCTGTTTTTT. The entire variable domain, with the rest obtained from reference TRBV19 and TRBJ2-2, is as follows: DGGITQSPKYLFRKEGQNVTLSCEQNLNHDAMYWYRQDPGQGLRLIYYSQIVNDFQKGDIAEGYSVSREKKESFPLTVTSAQKNPTAFYLCASSILGRDTGELFFGEGSRLTVL.